This T cell receptor (beta chain) was captured in a study of blood T cell repertoires in COVID-19. Measured with immunoSEQ multiplex PCR; TCRdb has only the in-frame clones, and not every one. Counted here are 200,000 to 250,000 clones, 85% to 90% occurring once; the ten biggest clones make up approximately 6.1%. CDR3 length: 14 residues. Trimming removed 1 base at V and 1 base at J, with 7 bases between. Per germline, CDR1 SGHVS and CDR2 FNYEAQ. The sample taken for sequencing was peripheral blood. This TCR was recovered from an elderly man with acute or convalescent COVID-19. V is TRBV7-6 and J is TRBJ2-5; D is uncertain. The CDR3 loop reads CASSLGVLQETQYF. CDR3 in DNA: TGTGCCAGCAGCTTAGGAGTACTCCAAGAGACCCAGTACTTC.